This is a list of T cell receptor beta chains from one sample in a study of T cell responses to AZD1222 COVID-19 vaccine. TCRdb keeps only in-frame clones here, not all; method: immunoSEQ multiplex PCR. The sample holds nearly 200,000 clones, under 95% seen once. The sample was peripheral blood, taken 28 days after the second AZD1222 dose. The source is an adult who received the AZD1222 COVID-19 vaccine. The CDR3 runs from the conserved cysteine through the conserved F or W. D genes are given only for firm matches. Clone sizes are given selectively: once, few, many, or a class where the clone is expanded.

v_call: TRBV3-1/TRBV3-2
d_call: -
j_call: TRBJ2-7
clone_size: -
cdr3_aa: CASSLSGTGYEQYF
cdr3_nt: TGTGCCAGCAGCCTTTCCGGGACGGGGTACGAGCAGTACTTC

v_call: TRBV25-1
d_call: -
j_call: TRBJ1-4
clone_size: -
cdr3_aa: CASRVQESEKLFF
cdr3_nt: TGTGCCAGCAGAGTACAGGAGAGCGAAAAACTGTTTTTT

v_call: TRBV19
d_call: -
j_call: TRBJ2-7
clone_size: -
cdr3_aa: CASSRTPTSIYEQYF
cdr3_nt: TGTGCCAGTAGCAGAACCCCCACTAGCATCTACGAGCAGTACTTC

v_call: TRBV7-9
d_call: -
j_call: TRBJ1-6
clone_size: once
cdr3_aa: CASSSVGGRSSYNSPLHF
cdr3_nt: TGTGCCAGCAGCTCTGTCGGCGGGAGGAGCTCCTATAATTCACCCCTCCACTTT

v_call: TRBV4-1
d_call: TRBD1
j_call: TRBJ1-3
clone_size: -
cdr3_aa: CASSPRGQLGNTIYF
cdr3_nt: TGCGCCAGCAGCCCAAGGGGACAGCTAGGAAACACCATATATTTT

v_call: TRBV7-4
d_call: -
j_call: TRBJ1-5
clone_size: few
cdr3_aa: CASSVDPRGNQPQHF
cdr3_nt: TGTGCCAGCAGCGTAGACCCCAGGGGCAATCAGCCCCAGCATTTT

v_call: TRBV5-5
d_call: -
j_call: TRBJ2-7
clone_size: -
cdr3_aa: CASSLWGTYEQYF
cdr3_nt: TGTGCCAGCAGCTTATGGGGCACCTACGAGCAGTACTTC

v_call: TRBV18
d_call: TRBD1
j_call: TRBJ1-5
clone_size: -
cdr3_aa: CASSPGQELQPQHF
cdr3_nt: TGTGCCAGCTCACCAGGACAGGAGCTTCAGCCCCAGCATTTT

v_call: TRBV5-8
d_call: TRBD1
j_call: TRBJ1-2
clone_size: -
cdr3_aa: CASSWGSGTGNGYTF
cdr3_nt: TGTGCCAGCAGCTGGGGGTCCGGGACAGGGAATGGCTACACCTTC

v_call: TRBV9
d_call: -
j_call: TRBJ2-2
clone_size: -
cdr3_aa: CASSVGWVGVNTGELFF
cdr3_nt: TGTGCCAGCAGCGTGGGTTGGGTCGGGGTAAACACCGGGGAGCTGTTTTTT

v_call: TRBV7-5
d_call: -
j_call: TRBJ1-1
clone_size: -
cdr3_aa: CVSGGSAASMNTEAFF
cdr3_nt: TGTGTCAGTGGGGGGTCGGCGGCCTCCATGAACACTGAAGCTTTCTTT

v_call: TRBV6-2/TRBV6-3
d_call: -
j_call: TRBJ1-6
clone_size: -
cdr3_aa: CASSYSQGSPLHF
cdr3_nt: TGTGCCAGCAGTTACTCCCAGGGATCACCCCTCCACTTT

v_call: TRBV6-5
d_call: -
j_call: TRBJ1-1
clone_size: -
cdr3_aa: CASSYSHGMGTEAFF
cdr3_nt: TGTGCCAGCAGTTACTCCCACGGGATGGGCACTGAAGCTTTCTTT

v_call: TRBV14
d_call: TRBD1
j_call: TRBJ1-2
clone_size: -
cdr3_aa: CASSQGGTGFGYTF
cdr3_nt: TGTGCCAGCAGCCAAGGTGGGACAGGGTTTGGCTACACCTTC

v_call: TRBV9
d_call: TRBD2
j_call: TRBJ2-3
clone_size: -
cdr3_aa: CASSVAAGEEDTQYF
cdr3_nt: TGTGCCAGCAGCGTAGCCGCGGGGGAGGAAGATACGCAGTATTTT

v_call: TRBV9
d_call: TRBD1
j_call: TRBJ1-1
clone_size: -
cdr3_aa: CASSVEGGPEAFF
cdr3_nt: TGTGCCAGCAGCGTTGAAGGGGGCCCTGAAGCTTTCTTT

v_call: TRBV5-1
d_call: -
j_call: TRBJ1-4
clone_size: -
cdr3_aa: CASSLVGGTTTNEKLFF
cdr3_nt: TGCGCCAGCAGCTTGGTGGGGGGGACTACGACTAATGAAAAACTGTTTTTT

v_call: TRBV12-3/TRBV12-4
d_call: -
j_call: TRBJ1-2
clone_size: -
cdr3_aa: CAIPSAYGYTF
cdr3_nt: TGTGCCATCCCGAGCGCGTATGGCTACACCTTC

v_call: TRBV7-9
d_call: -
j_call: TRBJ1-2
clone_size: -
cdr3_aa: CASSLLRQPPYGYTF
cdr3_nt: TGTGCCAGCAGCTTACTGAGACAGCCTCCCTATGGCTACACCTTC

v_call: TRBV27
d_call: TRBD2
j_call: TRBJ2-5
clone_size: -
cdr3_aa: CASSLQAGGRETQYF
cdr3_nt: TGTGCCAGCAGTTTACAAGCGGGGGGCCGGGAGACCCAGTACTTC

v_call: TRBV12-3/TRBV12-4
d_call: -
j_call: TRBJ1-1
clone_size: -
cdr3_aa: CASSSLATEAFF
cdr3_nt: TGTGCCAGCAGCTCACTGGCGACTGAAGCTTTCTTT

v_call: TRBV27
d_call: -
j_call: TRBJ1-6
clone_size: -
cdr3_aa: CASKPQGSDSPLHF
cdr3_nt: TGTGCCAGCAAACCGCAGGGCTCAGATTCACCCCTCCACTTT

v_call: TRBV6-5
d_call: -
j_call: TRBJ1-1
clone_size: few
cdr3_aa: CASSLRQVRSTEAFF
cdr3_nt: TGTGCCAGCAGTTTGCGACAGGTCAGGAGCACTGAAGCTTTCTTT

v_call: TRBV7-2
d_call: -
j_call: TRBJ1-4
clone_size: -
cdr3_aa: CASSLYQTEKLFF
cdr3_nt: TGTGCCAGCAGCTTATATCAAACTGAAAAACTGTTTTTT

v_call: TRBV4-1
d_call: TRBD1
j_call: TRBJ1-2
clone_size: -
cdr3_aa: CASSQAPGQARYGYTF
cdr3_nt: TGCGCCAGCAGCCAGGCCCCCGGACAGGCCCGCTATGGCTACACCTTC

v_call: TRBV30
d_call: TRBD2
j_call: TRBJ2-1
clone_size: -
cdr3_aa: CAWSPGGPAAEQFF
cdr3_nt: TGTGCCTGGAGTCCGGGGGGGCCGGCCGCCGAGCAGTTCTTC

v_call: TRBV6-4
d_call: -
j_call: TRBJ2-2
clone_size: -
cdr3_aa: CASSDPQGNTGELFF
cdr3_nt: TGTGCCAGCAGTGACCCCCAGGGTAACACCGGGGAGCTGTTTTTT

v_call: TRBV5-1
d_call: -
j_call: TRBJ1-1
clone_size: -
cdr3_aa: CASSLALENTEAFF
cdr3_nt: TGCGCCAGCAGCTTGGCACTCGAGAACACTGAAGCTTTCTTT

v_call: TRBV2
d_call: TRBD1
j_call: TRBJ1-4
clone_size: -
cdr3_aa: CASTTGTGEEKLFF
cdr3_nt: TGTGCCAGCACCACCGGGACAGGGGAAGAAAAACTGTTTTTT

v_call: TRBV5-4
d_call: -
j_call: TRBJ1-2
clone_size: -
cdr3_aa: CASSKDRANYGYTF
cdr3_nt: TGTGCCAGCAGCAAAGACCGAGCTAACTATGGCTACACCTTC

v_call: TRBV19
d_call: -
j_call: TRBJ1-4
clone_size: -
cdr3_aa: CASLSLGVEGEKLFF
cdr3_nt: TGTGCCAGTCTTTCCTTGGGGGTTGAAGGTGAAAAACTGTTTTTT

v_call: TRBV7-2
d_call: TRBD1
j_call: TRBJ1-4
clone_size: -
cdr3_aa: CASSPGTGAWEKLFF
cdr3_nt: TGTGCCAGCAGCCCGGGGACAGGGGCCTGGGAAAAACTGTTTTTT

v_call: TRBV18
d_call: TRBD1
j_call: TRBJ1-2
clone_size: -
cdr3_aa: CASSLRTGGVGYTF
cdr3_nt: TGTGCCAGCTCCCTCCGGACAGGGGGCGTTGGCTACACCTTC

v_call: TRBV3-1/TRBV3-2
d_call: -
j_call: TRBJ1-1
clone_size: -
cdr3_aa: CASSQVAGSEAFF
cdr3_nt: TGTGCCAGCAGCCAAGTAGCAGGTAGTGAAGCTTTCTTT

v_call: TRBV2
d_call: TRBD1
j_call: TRBJ1-2
clone_size: -
cdr3_aa: CASHNRDRSTYGYTF
cdr3_nt: TGTGCCAGCCATAATAGGGACAGGTCGACGTATGGCTACACCTTC

v_call: TRBV28
d_call: -
j_call: TRBJ1-2
clone_size: -
cdr3_aa: CASSWGHYNPYGYTF
cdr3_nt: TGTGCCAGCAGCTGGGGACACTATAACCCCTATGGCTACACCTTC

v_call: TRBV4-3
d_call: -
j_call: TRBJ1-1
clone_size: -
cdr3_aa: CASSQEIRHSEAFF
cdr3_nt: TGCGCCAGCAGCCAAGAGATCAGGCATTCTGAAGCTTTCTTT

v_call: TRBV6-6
d_call: -
j_call: TRBJ1-2
clone_size: -
cdr3_aa: CASSYPGGSYGYTF
cdr3_nt: TGTGCCAGCAGTTACCCCGGGGGTTCCTATGGCTACACCTTC

v_call: TRBV18
d_call: TRBD1
j_call: TRBJ1-4
clone_size: -
cdr3_aa: CASSPSGTGLNEKLFF
cdr3_nt: TGTGCCAGCTCACCGTCCGGGACAGGGCTTAATGAAAAACTGTTTTTT

v_call: TRBV7-2
d_call: -
j_call: TRBJ2-1
clone_size: -
cdr3_aa: CASSLGGARGNEQFF
cdr3_nt: TGTGCCAGCAGTCTAGGGGGGGCCCGGGGAAATGAGCAGTTCTTC

v_call: TRBV5-1
d_call: -
j_call: TRBJ2-7
clone_size: -
cdr3_aa: CASRAAGATVEQYF
cdr3_nt: TGCGCCAGCAGAGCAGCGGGCGCAACAGTCGAGCAGTACTTC

v_call: TRBV20-1
d_call: -
j_call: TRBJ1-2
clone_size: -
cdr3_aa: CSASSGYGYTF
cdr3_nt: TGCAGTGCTAGTTCAGGGTATGGCTACACCTTC

v_call: TRBV2
d_call: -
j_call: TRBJ1-2
clone_size: -
cdr3_aa: CASSRTPGYTF
cdr3_nt: TGTGCCAGCAGTAGGACACCGGGCTACACCTTC

v_call: TRBV7-9
d_call: -
j_call: TRBJ1-5
clone_size: -
cdr3_aa: CASSLGTANQPQHF
cdr3_nt: TGTGCCAGCAGCTTAGGGACAGCGAATCAGCCCCAGCATTTT

v_call: TRBV5-1
d_call: -
j_call: TRBJ1-1
clone_size: once
cdr3_aa: CASSSTGTNTEAFF
cdr3_nt: TGCGCCAGCAGCTCCACAGGAACGAACACTGAAGCTTTCTTT

v_call: TRBV11-2
d_call: -
j_call: TRBJ2-1
clone_size: -
cdr3_aa: CASSWGQDLNEQFF
cdr3_nt: TGTGCCAGCAGCTGGGGGCAGGATTTGAATGAGCAGTTCTTC